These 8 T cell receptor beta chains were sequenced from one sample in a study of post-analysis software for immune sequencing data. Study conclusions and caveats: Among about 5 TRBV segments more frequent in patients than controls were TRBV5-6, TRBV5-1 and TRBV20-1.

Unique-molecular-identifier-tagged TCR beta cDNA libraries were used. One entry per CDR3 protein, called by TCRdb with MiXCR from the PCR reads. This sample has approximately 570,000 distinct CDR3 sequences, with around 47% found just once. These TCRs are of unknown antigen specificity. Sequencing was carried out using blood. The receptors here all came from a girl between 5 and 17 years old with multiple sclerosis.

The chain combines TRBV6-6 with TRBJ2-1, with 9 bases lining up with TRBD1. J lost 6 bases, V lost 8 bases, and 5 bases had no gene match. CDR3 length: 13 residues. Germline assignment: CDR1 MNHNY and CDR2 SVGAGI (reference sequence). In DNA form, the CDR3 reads TGTGCCAGCGGACGGGACAGGGCCAATGAGCAGTTCTTC. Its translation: CASGRDRANEQFF.

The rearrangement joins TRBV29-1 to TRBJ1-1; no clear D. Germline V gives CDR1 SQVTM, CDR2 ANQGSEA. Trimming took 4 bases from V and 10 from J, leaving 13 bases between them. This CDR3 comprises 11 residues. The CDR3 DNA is TGCAGCGTTGTACGTGGACCTCGAGCTTTCTTT. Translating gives CSVVRGPRAFF.

The CDR3 spells CSDLAAGDGYTF. DNA of the CDR3: TGCAGCGACCTGGCCGCGGGGGATGGCTACACCTTC. The chain recombines TRBV29-1 with TRBJ1-2; D possibly corresponds to TRBD1 (5 bases). The V end lost 7 bases, the J end lost 6 bases, and 15 bases lay between the germline ends. Germline values: CDR1 SQVTM, CDR2 ANQGSEA. The CDR3 extends over 12 amino acids. Variable domain in full (rest from reference TRBV29-1 and TRBJ1-2): SAVISQKPSRDICQRGTSLTIQCQVDSQVTMMFWYRQQPGQSLTLIATANQGSEATYESGFVIDKFPISRPNLTFSTLTVSNMSPEDSSIYLCSDLAAGDGYTFGSGTRLTVV.

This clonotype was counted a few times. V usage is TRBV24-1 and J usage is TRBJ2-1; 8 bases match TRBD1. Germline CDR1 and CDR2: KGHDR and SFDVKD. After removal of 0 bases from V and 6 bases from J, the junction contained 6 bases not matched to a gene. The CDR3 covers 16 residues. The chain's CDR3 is CATSDLQDRVSNEQFF. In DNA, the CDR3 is TGTGCCACCAGTGATTTGCAGGACAGGGTATCCAATGAGCAGTTCTTC.

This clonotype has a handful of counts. This CDR3 is CASSALLQGALGYTF. The CDR3 DNA sequence: TGTGCCAGCAGCGCACTACTCCAGGGGGCCCTTGGCTACACCTTC. This sequence joins TRBV9 and TRBJ1-2; 8 bases map to TRBD1. V shed 3 bases and J 7 bases; nucleotides not matched to a gene: 11. This CDR3 contains 15 residues. In germline, CDR1 is SGDLS, CDR2 YYNGEE.

CDR3 DNA sequence: TGTGCCAGCGGGACAGGCTCTTGGGACGAGCAGTACTTC. Amino acids: CASGTGSWDEQYF. This rearrangement joins TRBV19 to TRBJ2-7; 8 bases are a match to TRBD1. The J segment lost 5 bases and the V segment lost 9 bases, leaving 9 bases of the junction unmatched. Germline values: CDR1 LNHDA, CDR2 SQIVND (reference sequence). The CDR3 is made up of 13 amino acids.

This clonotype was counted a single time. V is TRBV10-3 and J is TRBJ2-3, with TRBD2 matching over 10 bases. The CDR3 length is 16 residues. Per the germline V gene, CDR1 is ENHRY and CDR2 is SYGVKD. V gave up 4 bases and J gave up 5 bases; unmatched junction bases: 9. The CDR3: CAISGGLAGDVDTQYF. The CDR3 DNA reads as TGTGCCATCAGTGGTGGGCTAGCGGGAGACGTAGATACGCAGTATTTT.

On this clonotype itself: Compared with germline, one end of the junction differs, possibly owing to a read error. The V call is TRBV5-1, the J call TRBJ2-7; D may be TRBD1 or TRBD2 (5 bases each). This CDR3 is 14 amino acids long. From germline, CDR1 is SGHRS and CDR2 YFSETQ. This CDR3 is CAGSYMGTDYEQYF. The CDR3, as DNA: TGCGCCGGCAGCTACATGGGGACGGACTACGAGCAGTACTTC. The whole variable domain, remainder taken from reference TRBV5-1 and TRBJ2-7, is KAGVTQTPRYLIKTRGQQVTLSCSPISGHRSVSWYQQTPGQGLQFLFEYFSETQRNKGNFPGRFSGRQFSNSRSEMNVSTLELGDSALYLCAGSYMGTDYEQYFGPGTRLTVT.